This TCR beta chain was documented in a study of blood T cells in healthy people across ages. On the study more broadly: Researchers report that template switching captured about one barcoded beta molecule per two T cells.

Looked up from germline, CDR1 is SGDLS and CDR2 is YYNGEE. The CDR3 extends over 14 amino acids. Sample donors were healthy Caucasian individuals that came from Russia, aged roughly 6 to 95. With respect to this clonotype: An end of the junction does not agree with germline; a read error may underlie this.

A second PCR of 7 to 11 cycles used a sample-barcoded 5' primer and a J-beta primer mix. The authors tagged each cDNA molecule using a template-switch adaptor with 12 random nucleotides. TCRdb reprocessed the 5' RACE reads with MiXCR, giving one entry per CDR3 protein. The sample consists of 1.5 million to 2 million distinct CDR3 sequences, roughly 49% of them appearing once. Sequencing used blood. This clonotype was sampled from a woman aged 40 to 50 in good health. J is TRBJ2-3 and V is TRBV9; D may be TRBD1 or TRBD2 (5 bases each). CDR3 residues: CATSDASQGDTQYF. The CDR3 region has the DNA TGTGCCACCTCCGATGCTTCCCAGGGAGATACACAGTATTTT.